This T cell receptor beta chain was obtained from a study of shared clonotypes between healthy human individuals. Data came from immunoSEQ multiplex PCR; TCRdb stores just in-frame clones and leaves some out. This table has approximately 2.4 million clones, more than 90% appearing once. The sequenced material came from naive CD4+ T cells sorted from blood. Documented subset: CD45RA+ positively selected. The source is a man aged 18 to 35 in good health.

The CDR3 loop reads CASSVVDRGVGEQYF. CDR3 nucleotide sequence: TGTGCCAGCAGCGTAGTTGACAGGGGCGTTGGGGAGCAGTACTTC. The chain recombines TRBV9 with TRBJ2-7, with TRBD1 matching over 8 bases. CDR1 and CDR2 from the germline V gene are SGDLS and YYNGEE. The CDR3 consists of 15 residues. Trimming removed 0 bases from V and 7 bases from J; junction bases left unmatched: 9.